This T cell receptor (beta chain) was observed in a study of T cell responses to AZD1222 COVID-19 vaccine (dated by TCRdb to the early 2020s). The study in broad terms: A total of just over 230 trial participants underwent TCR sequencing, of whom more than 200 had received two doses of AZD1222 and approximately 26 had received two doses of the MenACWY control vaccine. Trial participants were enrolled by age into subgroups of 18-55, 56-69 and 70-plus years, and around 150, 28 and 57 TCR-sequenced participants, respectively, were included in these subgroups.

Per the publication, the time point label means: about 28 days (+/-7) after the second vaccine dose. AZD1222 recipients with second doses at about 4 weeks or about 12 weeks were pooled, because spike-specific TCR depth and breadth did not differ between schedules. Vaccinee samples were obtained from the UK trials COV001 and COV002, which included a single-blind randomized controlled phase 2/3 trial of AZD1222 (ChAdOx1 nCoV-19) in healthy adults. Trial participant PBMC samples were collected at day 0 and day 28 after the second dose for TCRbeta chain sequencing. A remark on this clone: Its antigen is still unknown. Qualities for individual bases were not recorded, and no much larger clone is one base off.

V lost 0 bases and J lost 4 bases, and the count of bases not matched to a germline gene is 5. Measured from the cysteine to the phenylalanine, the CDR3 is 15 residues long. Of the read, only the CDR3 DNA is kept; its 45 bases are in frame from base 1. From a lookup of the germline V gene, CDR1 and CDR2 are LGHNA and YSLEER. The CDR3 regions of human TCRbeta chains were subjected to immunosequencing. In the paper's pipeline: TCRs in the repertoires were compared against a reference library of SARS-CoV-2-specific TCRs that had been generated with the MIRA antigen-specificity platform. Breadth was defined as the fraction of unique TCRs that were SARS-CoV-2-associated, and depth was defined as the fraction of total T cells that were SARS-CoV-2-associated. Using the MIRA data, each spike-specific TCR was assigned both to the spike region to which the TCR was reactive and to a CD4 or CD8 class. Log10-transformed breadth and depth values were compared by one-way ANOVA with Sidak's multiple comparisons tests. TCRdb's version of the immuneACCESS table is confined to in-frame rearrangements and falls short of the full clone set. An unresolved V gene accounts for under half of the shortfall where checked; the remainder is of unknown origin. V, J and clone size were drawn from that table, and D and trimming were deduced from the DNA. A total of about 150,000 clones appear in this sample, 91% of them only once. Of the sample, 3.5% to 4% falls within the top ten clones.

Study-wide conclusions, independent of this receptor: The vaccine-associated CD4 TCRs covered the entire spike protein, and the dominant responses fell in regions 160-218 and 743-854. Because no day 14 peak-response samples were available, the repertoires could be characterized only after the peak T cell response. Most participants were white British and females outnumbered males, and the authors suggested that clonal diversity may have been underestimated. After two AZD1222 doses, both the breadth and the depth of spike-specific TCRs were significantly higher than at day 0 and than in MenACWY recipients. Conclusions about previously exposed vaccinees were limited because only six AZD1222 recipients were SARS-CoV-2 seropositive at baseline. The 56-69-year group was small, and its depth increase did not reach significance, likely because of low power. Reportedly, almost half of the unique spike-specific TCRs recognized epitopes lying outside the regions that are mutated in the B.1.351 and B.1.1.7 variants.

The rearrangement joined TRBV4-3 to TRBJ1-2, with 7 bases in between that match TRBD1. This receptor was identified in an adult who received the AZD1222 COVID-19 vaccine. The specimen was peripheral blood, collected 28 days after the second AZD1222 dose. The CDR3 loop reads CASSQDSTGTYGYTF. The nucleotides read TGCGCCAGCAGCCAAGATTCGACAGGGACCTATGGCTACACCTTC.